A selection of T cell receptor beta chains follows, all from one sample in a study of STAT5B mutations in CD4+ large granular lymphocyte leukemia. Repertoires were generated with immunoSEQ multiplex PCR, while TCRdb's copy carries only in-frame clones and drops some. The sample includes around 32,000 clones, approximately 79% seen only once; the top ten take about 6%. Sequenced material: CD4+ T cells from blood buffy coats. Every receptor here comes from a human donor in good health. Both conserved end residues are part of each CDR3. Fields, in order: V gene, J gene, clone size, CDR3 length, D gene, CDR3 DNA, CDR3 protein. A D gene is named only where the DNA matches it firmly. Clone size, where shown, is once, few, many, or a class for clones that have expanded.

v_gene: TRBV5-1; j_gene: TRBJ2-5; abundance: .; len: 14; d_gene: .; CDR3nt: TGCGCCAGCAGCTTGGCCGAGGCGCAAGAGACCCAGTACTTC; CDR3aa: CASSLAEAQETQYF
v_gene: TRBV10-3; j_gene: TRBJ2-3; abundance: .; len: 14; d_gene: TRBD2; CDR3nt: TGTGCCATCAGTGAAGGGCGGGGGACAGATACGCAGTATTTT; CDR3aa: CAISEGRGTDTQYF
v_gene: TRBV7-9; j_gene: TRBJ2-2; abundance: .; len: 12; d_gene: .; CDR3nt: TGTGCCAGCAGCTTAAGGGACGGGGAGCTGTTTTTT; CDR3aa: CASSLRDGELFF
v_gene: TRBV5-5; j_gene: TRBJ1-3; abundance: .; len: 14; d_gene: .; CDR3nt: TGTGCCAGCAGCTTGGCGGTAGCTGGAAACACCATATATTTT; CDR3aa: CASSLAVAGNTIYF
v_gene: TRBV6-1; j_gene: TRBJ1-1; abundance: .; len: 14; d_gene: .; CDR3nt: TGTGCCAGCAGTGAACAGTTCGCCAACACTGAAGCTTTCTTT; CDR3aa: CASSEQFANTEAFF
v_gene: TRBV5-1; j_gene: TRBJ2-5; abundance: .; len: 14; d_gene: .; CDR3nt: TGCGCCAGCAGCCTGGGATTCTGGGGGGAGACCCAGTACTTC; CDR3aa: CASSLGFWGETQYF
v_gene: TRBV2; j_gene: TRBJ1-2; abundance: .; len: 13; d_gene: .; CDR3nt: TGTGCCAGCGCCCGGGACGGGGTAAATGGCTACACCTTC; CDR3aa: CASARDGVNGYTF
v_gene: TRBV7-6; j_gene: TRBJ2-5; abundance: .; len: 12; d_gene: .; CDR3nt: TGTGCCAGCAGCTTAGCGGAAGAGACCCAGTACTTC; CDR3aa: CASSLAEETQYF
v_gene: TRBV7-2; j_gene: TRBJ2-7; abundance: .; len: 15; d_gene: TRBD1; CDR3nt: TGTGCCAGCAGCTTAGCCCTTGGACAGGCCTACGAGCAGTACTTC; CDR3aa: CASSLALGQAYEQYF
v_gene: TRBV9; j_gene: TRBJ2-5; abundance: .; len: 14; d_gene: .; CDR3nt: TGTGCCAGCAGCGAAGGGGGCGGGAAAGAGACCCAGTACTTC; CDR3aa: CASSEGGGKETQYF
v_gene: TRBV5-8; j_gene: TRBJ2-1; abundance: .; len: 18; d_gene: TRBD1; CDR3nt: TGTGCCAGCAGCCTTGGGCCCCCGGGACAGGGAAGGGTCAGTGAGCAGTTCTTC; CDR3aa: CASSLGPPGQGRVSEQFF
v_gene: TRBV5-1; j_gene: TRBJ2-2; abundance: .; len: 16; d_gene: .; CDR3nt: TGCGCCAGCAGCGCGAGACAGCGAAGTCAGGCCGGGGAGCTGTTTTTT; CDR3aa: CASSARQRSQAGELFF
v_gene: TRBV27; j_gene: TRBJ1-6; abundance: .; len: 14; d_gene: .; CDR3nt: TGTGCCAGCAGTTTAGAGACAGGCCTGCAGCCCCTCCACTTT; CDR3aa: CASSLETGLQPLHF
v_gene: TRBV9; j_gene: TRBJ2-1; abundance: .; len: 16; d_gene: TRBD2; CDR3nt: TGTGCCAGCAGCGTAGGCCCAGCGGGGTCCTACAATGAGCAGTTCTTC; CDR3aa: CASSVGPAGSYNEQFF
v_gene: TRBV11-3; j_gene: TRBJ2-1; abundance: .; len: 16; d_gene: TRBD2; CDR3nt: TGTGCCAGCAGCCTCGGGACTAGCGGGGGGATGAATGAGCAGTTCTTC; CDR3aa: CASSLGTSGGMNEQFF
v_gene: TRBV10-3; j_gene: TRBJ1-4; abundance: .; len: 15; d_gene: .; CDR3nt: TGTGCCATCAGTGATCGAACAGGTGATAATGAAAAACTGTTTTTT; CDR3aa: CAISDRTGDNEKLFF
v_gene: TRBV7-2; j_gene: TRBJ1-5; abundance: few; len: 13; d_gene: .; CDR3nt: TGTGCCAGCAGCCCGGACGGGAATCAGCCCCAGCATTTT; CDR3aa: CASSPDGNQPQHF
v_gene: TRBV2; j_gene: TRBJ1-5; abundance: .; len: 14; d_gene: TRBD1; CDR3nt: TGTGCCAGCAGTGGAGACAGGGGGCTTCAGCCCCAGCATTTT; CDR3aa: CASSGDRGLQPQHF
v_gene: TRBV2; j_gene: TRBJ1-2; abundance: .; len: 14; d_gene: TRBD1; CDR3nt: TGTGCCAGCAGTGCCCAACAGGGGACGGGAGGCTACACCTTC; CDR3aa: CASSAQQGTGGYTF
v_gene: TRBV18; j_gene: TRBJ2-7; abundance: few; len: 12; d_gene: .; CDR3nt: TGTGCCAGCTCACCAACGTCCTACGAGCAGTACTTC; CDR3aa: CASSPTSYEQYF
v_gene: TRBV4-3; j_gene: TRBJ1-3; abundance: .; len: 16; d_gene: .; CDR3nt: TGCGCCAGCAGCCAAGGTCAGGGGTACCCTGGAAACACCATATATTTT; CDR3aa: CASSQGQGYPGNTIYF
v_gene: TRBV19; j_gene: TRBJ2-1; abundance: .; len: 15; d_gene: TRBD2; CDR3nt: TGTGCCAGTAGTATCCAAGCGGGAATTGAAAATGAGCAGTTCTTC; CDR3aa: CASSIQAGIENEQFF
v_gene: TRBV2; j_gene: TRBJ1-5; abundance: once; len: 16; d_gene: .; CDR3nt: TGTGCCATCCCGTTGAAAAAGGGGAATAGCAATCAGCCCCAGCATTTT; CDR3aa: CAIPLKKGNSNQPQHF
v_gene: TRBV5-1; j_gene: TRBJ2-2; abundance: .; len: 14; d_gene: .; CDR3nt: TGCGCCAGCAGCTTGGGCTGGAACACCGGGGAGCTGTTTTTT; CDR3aa: CASSLGWNTGELFF
v_gene: TRBV11-2; j_gene: TRBJ2-3; abundance: .; len: 16; d_gene: .; CDR3nt: TGTGCCAGCAGCCCCCGGCCCGACAGGACCTCAGATACGCAGTATTTT; CDR3aa: CASSPRPDRTSDTQYF
v_gene: TRBV28; j_gene: TRBJ2-3; abundance: .; len: 15; d_gene: TRBD2; CDR3nt: TGTGCCAGCAGTTCGACTAGCGGGGGGGTGGATACGCAGTATTTT; CDR3aa: CASSSTSGGVDTQYF
v_gene: TRBV2; j_gene: TRBJ1-2; abundance: .; len: 11; d_gene: .; CDR3nt: TGTGCCAGCCACGACAGCTATGGCTACACCTTC; CDR3aa: CASHDSYGYTF
v_gene: TRBV5-1; j_gene: TRBJ2-3; abundance: .; len: 15; d_gene: TRBD1; CDR3nt: TGCGCCAGCAGCTTGTCCCGGGACAGGGGCGGTACGCAGTATTTT; CDR3aa: CASSLSRDRGGTQYF
v_gene: TRBV6-1; j_gene: TRBJ1-5; abundance: .; len: 13; d_gene: .; CDR3nt: TGTGCCAGCAGCACATCCAGGGTTGGGCCCCAGCATTTT; CDR3aa: CASSTSRVGPQHF
v_gene: TRBV7-2; j_gene: TRBJ2-1; abundance: .; len: 15; d_gene: .; CDR3nt: TGTGCCAGCAGCTTCGGGGCGGGCCCCTACAATGAGCAGTTCTTC; CDR3aa: CASSFGAGPYNEQFF
v_gene: TRBV6-1; j_gene: TRBJ1-1; abundance: few; len: 15; d_gene: TRBD1; CDR3nt: TGTGCCAGCAGTGAATTGGGACAGGGGTTGACTGAAGCTTTCTTT; CDR3aa: CASSELGQGLTEAFF
v_gene: TRBV6-5; j_gene: TRBJ1-1; abundance: .; len: 14; d_gene: .; CDR3nt: TGTGCCAGCAGTCCTGGTTTGGGGTCCACTGAAGCTTTCTTT; CDR3aa: CASSPGLGSTEAFF
v_gene: TRBV7-2; j_gene: TRBJ1-3; abundance: .; len: 15; d_gene: .; CDR3nt: TGTGCCAGCAGCTTAGAGGGAGCGCGTGGAAACACCATATATTTT; CDR3aa: CASSLEGARGNTIYF
v_gene: TRBV5-6; j_gene: TRBJ2-5; abundance: .; len: 16; d_gene: .; CDR3nt: TGTGCCAGCAGCCGAGGAGATGCTTGGGGTCAAGAGACCCAGTACTTC; CDR3aa: CASSRGDAWGQETQYF
v_gene: TRBV5-1; j_gene: TRBJ2-2; abundance: .; len: 17; d_gene: TRBD1; CDR3nt: TGCGCCAGCAGTCAGAAAGACGCCCAGGGGGCGTTTGGGGAGCTGTTTTTT; CDR3aa: CASSQKDAQGAFGELFF
v_gene: TRBV7-8; j_gene: TRBJ2-2; abundance: .; len: 15; d_gene: .; CDR3nt: TGTGCCAGCAGCTTAGGTTCGGGGAGCGCCGGGGAGCTGTTTTTT; CDR3aa: CASSLGSGSAGELFF
v_gene: TRBV2; j_gene: TRBJ2-1; abundance: .; len: 15; d_gene: TRBD2; CDR3nt: TGTGCCAGCAGCCTACTAGCGGGGGGCCACAATGAGCAGTTCTTC; CDR3aa: CASSLLAGGHNEQFF
v_gene: TRBV2; j_gene: TRBJ1-2; abundance: .; len: 12; d_gene: .; CDR3nt: TGTGCCAGCAGTGAAAGTCGCTATGGCTACACCTTC; CDR3aa: CASSESRYGYTF
v_gene: TRBV7-2; j_gene: TRBJ1-6; abundance: .; len: 15; d_gene: .; CDR3nt: TGTGCCAGCAGCTTACAGGGTCTACTAAATTCACCCCTCCACTTT; CDR3aa: CASSLQGLLNSPLHF
v_gene: TRBV10-3; j_gene: TRBJ2-1; abundance: once; len: 16; d_gene: .; CDR3nt: TGTGCCATCAGTGCTTTGGGGTTAGGCTCCTACAATGAGCAGTTCTTC; CDR3aa: CAISALGLGSYNEQFF
v_gene: TRBV25-1; j_gene: TRBJ2-7; abundance: .; len: 14; d_gene: .; CDR3nt: TGTGCCAGCAGTGAGGAGTCGGGGATTTACGAGCAGTACTTC; CDR3aa: CASSEESGIYEQYF
v_gene: TRBV6-1; j_gene: TRBJ2-1; abundance: .; len: 14; d_gene: TRBD1; CDR3nt: TGTGCCAGCAAAATAGGACAGGTCTACAATGAGCAGTTCTTC; CDR3aa: CASKIGQVYNEQFF
v_gene: TRBV5-1; j_gene: TRBJ2-2; abundance: .; len: 14; d_gene: TRBD1; CDR3nt: TGCGCCAGCAGACTACAGGGGGAGGCCGGGGAGCTGTTTTTT; CDR3aa: CASRLQGEAGELFF
v_gene: TRBV14; j_gene: TRBJ1-1; abundance: .; len: 13; d_gene: TRBD1; CDR3nt: TGTGCCAGCAGCCAAGAACGGACAGGGCGAACTTTCTTT; CDR3aa: CASSQERTGRTFF
v_gene: TRBV9; j_gene: TRBJ1-1; abundance: few; len: 16; d_gene: TRBD1; CDR3nt: TGTGCCAGCAGCGTAGAACAGGGGCAGATGAACACTGAAGCTTTCTTT; CDR3aa: CASSVEQGQMNTEAFF
v_gene: TRBV7-2; j_gene: TRBJ1-6; abundance: .; len: 14; d_gene: .; CDR3nt: TGTGCCAGCAGGGCCCGCTCCTATAATTCACCCCTCCACTTT; CDR3aa: CASRARSYNSPLHF
v_gene: TRBV15; j_gene: TRBJ1-3; abundance: .; len: 14; d_gene: .; CDR3nt: TGTGCCACCAGCCCGGGGGGCTCTGGAAACACCATATATTTT; CDR3aa: CATSPGGSGNTIYF
v_gene: TRBV9; j_gene: TRBJ1-6; abundance: .; len: 13; d_gene: .; CDR3nt: TGTGCCAGCAGCGTATTGGGGCGTGAGCCCCTCCACTTT; CDR3aa: CASSVLGREPLHF
v_gene: TRBV18; j_gene: TRBJ2-7; abundance: .; len: 13; d_gene: .; CDR3nt: TGTGCCAGCTCACCGTCCCAGCTTGAAGAGCAGTACTTC; CDR3aa: CASSPSQLEEQYF
v_gene: TRBV2; j_gene: TRBJ2-2; abundance: .; len: 14; d_gene: .; CDR3nt: TGTGCCAGCAGTACCGACGCCCTCACCGGGGAGCTGTTTTTT; CDR3aa: CASSTDALTGELFF
v_gene: TRBV11-2; j_gene: TRBJ1-4; abundance: .; len: 14; d_gene: .; CDR3nt: TGTGCCAGCAGCCAGGCCCGAGCGTCCGAAAAACTGTTTTTT; CDR3aa: CASSQARASEKLFF
v_gene: TRBV7-2; j_gene: TRBJ2-2; abundance: .; len: 13; d_gene: .; CDR3nt: TGTGCCAGCAGCACCCGGGAGACCGGGGAGCTGTTTTTT; CDR3aa: CASSTRETGELFF
v_gene: TRBV6-1; j_gene: TRBJ1-5; abundance: .; len: 14; d_gene: .; CDR3nt: TGTGCCAGTACAGGTCCCAATAGCAATCAGCCCCAGCATTTT; CDR3aa: CASTGPNSNQPQHF
v_gene: TRBV2; j_gene: TRBJ1-6; abundance: few; len: 19; d_gene: TRBD1; CDR3nt: TGTGCCAGCAGTGTATCAGGCCCTCAGACAGGGGGAGTAGAATCACCCCTCCACTTT; CDR3aa: CASSVSGPQTGGVESPLHF